The 5 T cell receptor beta chains below were found in one sample sequenced in a study of blood T cell repertoires in COVID-19. Clones were read by immunoSEQ multiplex PCR, and TCRdb kept only the in-frame ones, dropping some. The data show approximately 38,000 clones, with 75% to 90% seen just once and under 10% held by the top ten. The sequenced sample was peripheral blood. These receptors all stem from a man between 25 and 39 years old with active or convalescent COVID-19.

This clone was found a few times. This chain joins TRBV4-2 and TRBJ2-5; 15 bases match TRBD2. The CDR3 is 16 residues long. Germline CDR1 LGHNA, CDR2 YNFKEQ. Unmatched junction bases numbered 0, after V lost 3 bases and J lost 1 base. CDR3 amino acids: CASSQGLAGGQETQYF. The CDR3 DNA reads as TGTGCCAGCAGCCAGGGACTAGCGGGGGGCCAAGAGACCCAGTACTTC.

The CDR3 sequence: CASSSPRTNTEAFF. In DNA, the CDR3 is TGTGCCAGCAGCTCCCCGCGAACTAACACTGAAGCTTTCTTT. The chain recombines TRBV7-2 with TRBJ1-1; the D is unclear. CDR3 size: 14 residues. Trimming shortened V by 4 bases and J by 2 bases, and 11 bases separated the two germline ends. The V gene's germline CDR1 is SGHTA and CDR2 FQGNSA. Together with reference TRBV7-2 and TRBJ1-1, the CDR3 gives the full variable domain: GAGVSQSPSNKVTEKGKDVELRCDPISGHTALYWYRQSLGQGLEFLIYFQGNSAPDKSGLPSDRFSAERTGGSVSTLTIQRTQQEDSAVYLCASSSPRTNTEAFFGQGTRLTVV.

The J gene is TRBJ1-1, the V gene TRBV6-6; tentatively, D is TRBD1 (5 bases). V was cut by 6 bases and J by 0 bases, with 11 bases left in between. Per the germline V gene, CDR1 is MNHNY and CDR2 is SVGAGI (reference sequence). The CDR3 contains 14 residues. DNA for the CDR3: TGTGCCAGCAGCTTTCAGGGTTTGAACACTGAAGCTTTCTTT. Translating gives CASSFQGLNTEAFF.

The rearrangement links TRBV12-3 or TRBV12-4 to TRBJ1-1, with TRBD1 matching 7 bases. This CDR3 contains 13 residues. V dropped 2 bases and J dropped 11; count of bases not matched to a gene: 8. The DNA of the CDR3 is TGTGCCAGCAGTTTAATTCAGGGGGGCTCTGCTTTCTTT. It encodes CASSLIQGGSAFF.

The chain is built from TRBV14 and TRBJ2-3; D is possibly TRBD2 (6 bases). The germline V gene has CDR1 SGHDN and CDR2 FVKESK. This CDR3 has 18 residues. Trimming took off 0 bases at V and 5 bases at J, with 21 bases between the two ends. The CDR3 nucleotides are TGTGCCAGCAGCCAAGAGGAAAGAGCGGGCTTGTTTCAAGATACGCAGTATTTT. Amino acids: CASSQEERAGLFQDTQYF.